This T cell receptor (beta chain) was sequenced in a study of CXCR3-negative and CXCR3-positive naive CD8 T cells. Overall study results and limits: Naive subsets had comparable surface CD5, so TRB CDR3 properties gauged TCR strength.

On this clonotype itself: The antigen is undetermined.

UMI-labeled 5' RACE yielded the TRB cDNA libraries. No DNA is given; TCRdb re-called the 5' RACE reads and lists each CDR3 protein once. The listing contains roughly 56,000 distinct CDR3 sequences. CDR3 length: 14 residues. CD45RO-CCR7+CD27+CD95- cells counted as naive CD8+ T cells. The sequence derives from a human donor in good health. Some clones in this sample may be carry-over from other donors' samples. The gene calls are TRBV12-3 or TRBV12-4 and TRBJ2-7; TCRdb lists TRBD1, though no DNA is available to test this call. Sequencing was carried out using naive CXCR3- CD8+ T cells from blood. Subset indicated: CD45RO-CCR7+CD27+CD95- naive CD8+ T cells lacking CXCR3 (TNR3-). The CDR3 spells CASSRDTDLYEQYF.